This T cell receptor beta chain was captured by sequencing in a study of cytomegalovirus exposure and HLA in healthy donors. Across the study: Roughly 180 million T cells yielded approximately 100 million unique TCR beta sequences, as an earlier analysis found. Study results and caveats: In a later analysis, DRB1 alleles had the most associated TCRs; HLA-C alleles the fewest. The authors later linked a missense DCLRE1C variant to TCR beta V- and J-gene trimming.

In regard to this clone: Its target is unknown.

The study ran its PCR with 60 Vbeta and 13 Jbeta primers. Produced via immunoSEQ multiplex PCR; TCRdb's table is partial and in-frame only. The table lists 120,000 or so clones, around 72% of them singletons. V lost 6 bases and J 3 bases, leaving 6 bases between the germline ends. The CDR3 totals 13 residues. CDR1 is MDHEN, CDR2 SYDVKM, per germline. This chain joins TRBV28 and TRBJ1-6; unclear D gene. Sequencing was done on a sample of PBMCs. The origin of this receptor is a man under 40 in good health and CMV-seronegative. DNA of the CDR3: TGTGCCAGCAGGTACAACTATAATTCACCCCTCCACTTT. Its protein is CASRYNYNSPLHF.